Below, 29 T cell receptor beta chains from the same sample are listed, as sequenced in a study of cytomegalovirus exposure and HLA in healthy donors. Use of 60 Vbeta and 13 Jbeta primers characterized the PCR. Generated by immunoSEQ multiplex PCR, the TCRdb table keeps only in-frame clones and is missing some. This sample has about 190,000 clones; around 88% occur once, and the top ten carry 1.5% to 2%. What was sequenced was PBMCs. These receptors all stem from a man between 35 and 55 years old in good health and CMV-seropositive.

CDR3 nucleotides: TGTGCCAGCAGGGAGCAGTCTGGGGCCAACGTCCTGACTTTC. Translated, it gives CASREQSGANVLTF. The V gene is TRBV6-5, the J gene TRBJ2-6; D gene unclear. V gave up 6 bases and J gave up 1 base, with 7 bases separating them. Germline V gene sequence: CDR1 MNHEY, CDR2 SVGAGI. This CDR3 region has 14 residues.

The genes are TRBV7-9 and TRBJ1-2, with a possible D match to TRBD1 (5 bases). CDR3 length equals 13 residues. The V gene's germline CDR1 is SEHNR and CDR2 FQNEAQ (reference sequence). Deletions cut 1 base from V and 2 bases from J, with 5 bases between. The CDR3 is CASSLEGNYGYTF. The CDR3 DNA reads TGTGCCAGCAGCTTAGAGGGGAACTATGGCTACACCTTC.

The chain has TRBV6-1 and TRBJ2-1; 13 bases fit TRBD2. V lost 4 bases and J lost 5; bases outside the gene matches: 11. Germline assignment: CDR1 MNHNS and CDR2 SASEGT. This CDR3 has 18 amino acids. The CDR3 loop is CASSGRSGLAGLDNEQFF. The CDR3 DNA follows: TGTGCCAGCAGTGGGAGGTCGGGACTAGCGGGACTTGACAATGAGCAGTTCTTC.

Points on this clone: Within the sample, other DNA sequences also encode this same CDR3. The V gene is TRBV7-2, the J gene TRBJ2-1; 8 nucleotides line up with TRBD2. The CDR3 length is 15 residues. Germline loops: CDR1 SGHTA, CDR2 FQGNSA. J lost 0 bases, V lost 3 bases, and 1 base had no gene match. The CDR3 nucleotides read TGTGCCAGCAGCTTCAGCGGGGGCTCCTACAATGAGCAGTTCTTC. It is translated as CASSFSGGSYNEQFF.

In its sample, this clone was seen a few times. This chain links TRBV5-1 with TRBJ2-3; D is possibly TRBD2 (5 bases). Trimming took 4 bases from V and 3 from J, leaving 15 bases between them. Germline CDR1 reads SGHRS; CDR2 reads YFSETQ. The CDR3 covers 15 residues. The CDR3 protein is CASSRYGGSTDTQYF. The CDR3 nucleotides read TGCGCCAGCAGCCGGTACGGCGGGTCGACAGATACGCAGTATTTT.

This chain links TRBV7-2 with TRBJ2-6; 10 bases fit TRBD2. CDR1 and CDR2 (germline): SGHTA, FQGNSA. This CDR3 is 19 amino acids long. After removal of 4 bases from V and 0 bases from J, the junction contained 9 bases not matched to a gene. This chain's CDR3 is CASSSTVSGRISGANVLTF. For the CDR3, the DNA is TGTGCCAGCAGCTCGACCGTTAGCGGGAGGATCTCTGGGGCCAACGTCCTGACTTTC. Based on the CDR3 plus reference TRBV7-2 and TRBJ2-6, the full variable domain is GAGVSQSPSNKVTEKGKDVELRCDPISGHTALYWYRQSLGQGLEFLIYFQGNSAPDKSGLPSDRFSAERTGGSVSTLTIQRTQQEDSAVYLCASSSTVSGRISGANVLTFGAGSRLTVL.

The chain joins TRBV19 to TRBJ1-5, with D unresolved. V was trimmed by 6 bases and J by 2 bases, leaving 14 bases between them. The CDR3 runs 15 residues. The germline V gene has CDR1 LNHDA and CDR2 SQIVND (reference sequence). The chain's CDR3 is CASRQTISGNQPQHF. In DNA, the CDR3 is TGTGCCAGTAGGCAGACAATTTCGGGCAATCAGCCCCAGCATTTT.

This chain uses TRBV25-1 with TRBJ2-5; 10 bases agree with TRBD2. With 3 bases clipped from V and 2 bases from J, the junction kept 6 bases outside the gene matches. The CDR3 consists of 16 residues. The germline gives CDR1 MGHDK, CDR2 SYGVNS. CDR3 amino acids: CASSDLGLAEQETQYF. Here the CDR3 DNA reads TGTGCCAGCAGTGACCTAGGACTAGCGGAACAAGAGACCCAGTACTTC.

This clone was seen more than once but under ten times. The genes are TRBV4-1 and TRBJ2-1; weak D call: TRBD2 (5 bases). This CDR3 spans 15 amino acids. Trimming left V 0 bases short and J 4 bases short, with 10 bases between. CDR1 and CDR2 from the germline V gene are MGHRA and YSYEKL. In DNA form, the CDR3 reads TGCGCCAGCAGCCAAGAGCGGGTACAATACAATGAGCAGTTCTTC. Translating it yields CASSQERVQYNEQFF.

The V gene is TRBV6-5, the J gene TRBJ2-1; 7 positions agree with TRBD2. The ends lost 6 bases at V and 2 bases at J; junction bases unmatched: 7. The CDR3 totals 15 residues. The V gene's germline CDR1 is MNHEY and CDR2 SVGAGI. The CDR3 DNA follows: TGTGCCAGCAGCCGAAGCGGGACCGCCTACAATGAGCAGTTCTTC. It translates to CASSRSGTAYNEQFF.

CDR3 loop: CSVVLILGISYEQYF. DNA for the CDR3: TGCAGCGTTGTCCTAATACTAGGTATCTCCTACGAGCAGTACTTC. The chain carries TRBV29-1 and TRBJ2-7; tentative D call: TRBD2 (5 bases). Germline V gives CDR1 SQVTM, CDR2 ANQGSEA. V was trimmed by 4 bases and J by 0 bases, leaving 16 bases between them. This CDR3 has 15 amino acids.

In this sample, this clone turned up a few times. The V gene is TRBV5-4, the J gene TRBJ2-1; possible D gene TRBD2, 6 bases. V was cut by 2 bases and J by 12 bases, with 12 bases left in between. This CDR3 has 12 residues. Germline assignment: CDR1 SGHNT and CDR2 YYREEE (reference sequence). The CDR3 DNA sequence: TGTGCCAGCAGCTTACCGGGGGAAGGGCAGTTCTTC. It translates to CASSLPGEGQFF.

As regards this clone: The same CDR3 arises from other DNA sequences in this sample as well. The V and J genes are TRBV19 and TRBJ1-2; D is unresolved. CDR3 length equals 11 residues. Trimming shortened V by 4 bases and J by 5 bases, and 5 bases separated the two germline ends. The germline V gene has CDR1 LNHDA and CDR2 SQIVND (reference sequence). CDR3: CASSNRYGYTF. The CDR3, as DNA: TGTGCCAGTAGTAATCGGTATGGCTACACCTTC.

V and J are TRBV4-2 and TRBJ1-4; weak D call: TRBD1 (5 bases). The CDR3 has 15 amino acids. From germline, CDR1 is LGHNA and CDR2 YNFKEQ. Trimming left V 0 bases short and J 1 base short, with 6 bases between. CDR3 amino acids: CASSQDDRTNEKLFF. CDR3 DNA sequence: TGTGCCAGCAGCCAAGACGACAGAACTAATGAAAAACTGTTTTTT.

The chain recombines TRBV28 with TRBJ2-3, with 9 bases lining up with TRBD2. Germline CDR1 reads MDHEN; CDR2 reads SYDVKM. Trimming cost V 2 bases and J 3 bases; bases outside gene matches: 3. CDR3 length equals 15 residues. This chain's CDR3 is CASSLGSGRTDTQYF. The CDR3 nucleotides read TGTGCCAGCAGTTTAGGGAGCGGGAGGACAGATACGCAGTATTTT.

The CDR3 coding sequence is TGCGCCAGCAGCTTGGATAGATGGACTGAAGCTTTCTTT. Its protein is CASSLDRWTEAFF. The V gene is TRBV5-1, the J gene TRBJ1-1; D not resolved. Trimming cost V 0 bases and J 5 bases, with 8 bases left between them. The CDR3 is 13 amino acids. Looked up from germline, CDR1 is SGHRS and CDR2 is YFSETQ.

This clone was recorded a few times. The rearrangement joins TRBV28 to TRBJ1-3; no clear D gene. Germline V gives CDR1 MDHEN, CDR2 SYDVKM. CDR3 length equals 11 residues. Trimming removed 8 bases at V and 8 bases at J, with 10 bases between. The CDR3 nucleotides read TGTGCCAGCGGTCTCTCGGACACCATATATTTT. It translates to CASGLSDTIYF.

The gene calls are TRBV28 and TRBJ2-7; weak D call: TRBD2 (6 bases). The CDR3 loop spans 15 amino acids. The V end was cut by 6 bases, the J end by 5 bases, with 20 bases between. Germline V CDR1 and CDR2: MDHEN, SYDVKM. CDR3 DNA: TGTGCCAGCAGCTTGCGGGGTATTATTAGGGACGAGCAGTACTTC. Encoded protein: CASSLRGIIRDEQYF.

The chain has TRBV2 and TRBJ2-1; 9 positions match TRBD1. The CDR3 contains 13 residues. CDR1 is SNHLY and CDR2 is FYNNEI in the germline V gene. The trim removed 7 bases at V and 6 bases at J, leaving 4 bases unmatched. CDR3 nucleotide sequence: TGTGCCAGCAATCGGGACAGGGCCAATGAGCAGTTCTTC. As protein: CASNRDRANEQFF.

A few counts support this clone. The chain recombines TRBV2 with TRBJ2-1; the match to TRBD2 covers 10 bases. CDR1 is SNHLY, CDR2 FYNNEI, per germline. The CDR3 extends over 16 amino acids. J gave up 12 bases and V 4 bases, and 15 bases lay outside the gene matches. As DNA, the CDR3 is TGTGCCAGCAGTGCCAGAGCGGGAGGGCCTGTTCGCGCGCAGTTCTTC. It yields the protein CASSARAGGPVRAQFF. The full variable domain, in which reference TRBV2 and TRBJ2-1 provide the parts outside the CDR3, is EPEVTQTPSHQVTQMGQEVILRCVPISNHLYFYWYRQILGQKVEFLVSFYNNEISEKSEIFDDQFSVERPDGSNFTLKIRSTKLEDSAMYFCASSARAGGPVRAQFFGPGTRLTVL.

This clone has just a few counts. This CDR3 is also generated by other DNA sequences in the sample. V gene TRBV29-1 combines with J gene TRBJ2-3; D remains ambiguous. In germline, CDR1 is SQVTM, CDR2 ANQGSEA. V was cut by 3 bases and J by 1 base, with 5 bases left in between. The CDR3 runs 12 residues. CDR3 in amino acids: CSVDGGTDTQYF. CDR3 nucleotides: TGCAGCGTTGATGGAGGCACAGATACGCAGTATTTT.

This rearrangement joins TRBV6-5 to TRBJ2-1, with D perhaps TRBD2 (6 bases). The germline V and J ends were trimmed by 6 bases and 9 bases, with 12 bases remaining between them. CDR1 and CDR2 (germline): MNHEY, SVGAGI. The CDR3 is 12 amino acids. The CDR3 loop is CASRGGFGEQFF. DNA of the CDR3: TGTGCCAGCAGAGGAGGGTTCGGTGAGCAGTTCTTC.

This sequence joins TRBV7-3 and TRBJ2-6, with D hard to call. V was trimmed by 4 bases and J by 1 base, leaving 8 bases between them. Germline CDR1 is SGHTA and CDR2 is FQGTGA. The CDR3 sequence is 15 residues long. The CDR3 protein is CASSSNPSGANVLTF. The CDR3 DNA follows: TGTGCCAGCAGCTCTAACCCGTCTGGGGCCAACGTCCTGACTTTC.

V and J are TRBV10-3 and TRBJ2-1, with 8 nucleotides matching TRBD1. V shed 5 bases and J 2 bases; nucleotides not matched to a gene: 11. Germline CDR1 reads ENHRY; CDR2 reads SYGVKD. The CDR3 runs to 17 residues. Written as DNA, the CDR3 is TGTGCCATCAGTCCCGTGTCCTTGGACAGGGCCTACAATGAGCAGTTCTTC. Protein sequence: CAISPVSLDRAYNEQFF.

The chain uses TRBV5-4 and TRBJ1-2, with D unresolved. Deletions cut 1 base from V and 3 bases from J, with 10 bases between. Germline lookup yields CDR1 SGHNT and CDR2 YYREEE (reference sequence). There are 14 residues in the CDR3. This chain's CDR3 is CASSLLTSDYGYTF. The DNA for the CDR3 is TGTGCCAGCAGCTTGCTGACATCTGACTATGGCTACACCTTC.

This chain uses TRBV28 with TRBJ2-3, with D possibly matching TRBD1 (6 bases). Trimming removed 2 bases at V and 3 bases at J, with 15 bases between. Germline V gene sequence: CDR1 MDHEN, CDR2 SYDVKM. CDR3 length: 16 residues. CDR3 nucleotides: TGTGCCAGCAGTTTAGGTACTACAGGGATAACAGATACGCAGTATTTT. Protein product: CASSLGTTGITDTQYF.

The chain uses TRBV7-3 and TRBJ2-2; 7 bases are shared with TRBD1. CDR1 and CDR2 (germline): SGHTA, FQGTGA. V trimming: 5 bases; J trimming: 5 bases; junction bases outside the gene matches: 5. CDR3 size: 14 residues. This CDR3 is CASSGDSITGELFF. Written as DNA, the CDR3 is TGTGCCAGCAGCGGGGACAGCATTACCGGGGAGCTGTTTTTT. Looking up the rest from reference TRBV7-3 and TRBJ2-2 gives the full variable domain: GAGVSQTPSNKVTEKGKYVELRCDPISGHTALYWYRQSLGQGPEFLIYFQGTGAADDSGLPNDRFFAVRPEGSVSTLKIQRTERGDSAVYLCASSGDSITGELFFGEGSRLTVL.

The chain carries TRBV18 and TRBJ2-7; 9 bases are shared with TRBD1. The germline V gene encodes CDR1 KGHSH and CDR2 LQKENI. With V trimmed by 6 bases and J by 2 bases, 5 bases remained unmatched. The CDR3 runs 14 residues. CDR3 nucleotide sequence: TGTGCCAGCTCGCCGGGACAGGGAACCTACGAGCAGTACTTC. This codes for CASSPGQGTYEQYF.

The rearrangement links TRBV7-2 to TRBJ1-1; D is ambiguous. The germline V gene encodes CDR1 SGHTA and CDR2 FQGNSA. V lost 2 bases and J 2 bases, leaving 6 bases between the germline ends. The CDR3 is made up of 13 amino acids. The CDR3, as DNA: TGTGCCAGCAGCTTACAGTTTAACACTGAAGCTTTCTTT. Encoded protein: CASSLQFNTEAFF.